This TCR beta chain emerged from a study of beta chain features in type 1 diabetes. This clone has only a few counts. What it recognizes is unknown. This CDR3 is 11 amino acids long. The V and J ends lost 8 bases and 5 bases, in that order; junction bases with no gene match: 5. CDR1 is DFQATT, CDR2 SNEGSKA, per germline (reference sequence). Points from the study as a whole: Fewer junction insertions and more nucleotide deletions appeared in type 1 diabetes patients. Patients' naive, central memory and regulatory TCRB repertoires appeared more alike than those of healthy donors.

Expressed TCRB transcripts were sequenced, since all the RNA that had been isolated was reverse transcribed. Deep immunoSEQ sequencing covered naive, central memory and regulatory T cell samples. Generated by immunoSEQ multiplex PCR, the TCRdb table keeps only in-frame clones and is missing some. The sample lists fewer than 650,000 clones; roughly a sixth were seen once. The sequenced sample consisted of naive CD4+ T cells from blood. The sequence came from a man aged 18 to 30 in good health. This chain links TRBV20-1 with TRBJ2-5, with 7 bases identical to TRBD2. CDR3 sequence (DNA): TGCAGTACCCGGCGGGAGGAGACCCAGTACTTC. It yields the protein CSTRREETQYF.